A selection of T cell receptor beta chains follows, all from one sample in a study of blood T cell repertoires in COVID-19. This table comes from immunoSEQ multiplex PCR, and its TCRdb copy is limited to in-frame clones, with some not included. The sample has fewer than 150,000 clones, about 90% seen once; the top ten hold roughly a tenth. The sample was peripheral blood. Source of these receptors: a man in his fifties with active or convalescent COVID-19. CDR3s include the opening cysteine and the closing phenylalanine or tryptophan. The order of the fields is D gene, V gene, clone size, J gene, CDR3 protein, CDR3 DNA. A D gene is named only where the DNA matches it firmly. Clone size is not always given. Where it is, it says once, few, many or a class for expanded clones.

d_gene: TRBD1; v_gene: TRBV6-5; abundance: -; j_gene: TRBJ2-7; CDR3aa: CASSRTGYYEQYF; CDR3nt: TGTGCCAGCAGTCGGACAGGTTACTACGAGCAGTACTTC
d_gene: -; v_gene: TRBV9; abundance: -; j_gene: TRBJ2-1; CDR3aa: CASSVMGVNNEQFF; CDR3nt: TGTGCCAGCAGCGTTATGGGAGTTAACAATGAGCAGTTCTTC
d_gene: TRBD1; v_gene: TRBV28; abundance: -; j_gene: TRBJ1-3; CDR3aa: CAASPGTGTGNTIYF; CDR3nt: TGTGCCGCCTCCCCCGGGACAGGGACTGGAAACACCATATATTTT
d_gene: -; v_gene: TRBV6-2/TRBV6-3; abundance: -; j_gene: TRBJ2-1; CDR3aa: CASSYRVFSYNEQFF; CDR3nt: TGTGCCAGCAGTTACCGTGTTTTCTCCTACAATGAGCAGTTCTTC
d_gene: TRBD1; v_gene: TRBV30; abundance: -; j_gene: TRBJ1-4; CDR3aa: CAWSGGGPNEKLFF; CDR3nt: TGTGCCTGGAGTGGAGGGGGCCCTAATGAAAAACTGTTTTTT
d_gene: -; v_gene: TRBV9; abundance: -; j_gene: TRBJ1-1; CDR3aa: CASSVVVNTEAFF; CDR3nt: TGTGCCAGCAGCGTAGTCGTGAACACTGAAGCTTTCTTT
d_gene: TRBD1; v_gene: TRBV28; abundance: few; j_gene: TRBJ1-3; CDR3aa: CASTRLGTGGNTIYF; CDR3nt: TGTGCCAGCACCCGGCTCGGGACAGGTGGAAACACCATATATTTT
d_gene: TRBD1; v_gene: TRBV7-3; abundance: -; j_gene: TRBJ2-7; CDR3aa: CASSQDRGHEQYF; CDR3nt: TGTGCCAGCAGTCAAGACAGGGGCCACGAGCAGTACTTC
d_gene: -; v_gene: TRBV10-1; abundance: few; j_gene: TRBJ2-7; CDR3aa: CASSPSPGQKASVFMYEQYF; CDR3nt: TGCGCCAGCAGTCCTTCTCCGGGACAGAAGGCTAGCGTTTTTATGTACGAGCAGTACTTC
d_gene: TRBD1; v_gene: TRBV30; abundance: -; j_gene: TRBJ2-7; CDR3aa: CAWSQGAVEQYF; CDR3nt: TGTGCCTGGAGCCAGGGGGCCGTCGAGCAGTACTTC
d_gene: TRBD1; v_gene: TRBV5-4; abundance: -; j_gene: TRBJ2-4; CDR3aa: CASSVDRVGNIQYF; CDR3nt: TGTGCCAGCAGCGTGGACAGGGTGGGAAACATTCAGTACTTC
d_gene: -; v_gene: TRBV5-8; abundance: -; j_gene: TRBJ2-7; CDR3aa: CASSLVGPYEQYF; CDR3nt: TGTGCCAGCAGCTTGGTCGGTCCCTACGAGCAGTACTTC
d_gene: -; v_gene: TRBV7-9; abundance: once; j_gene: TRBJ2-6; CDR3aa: CASSSGWGTPYSGANVLTF; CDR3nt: TGTGCCAGCAGCTCGGGATGGGGGACACCTTACTCTGGGGCCAACGTCCTGACTTTC
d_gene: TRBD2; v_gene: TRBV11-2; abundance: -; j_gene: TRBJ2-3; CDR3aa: CASSLGDRGVAGGPDTQYF; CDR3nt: TGTGCCAGCAGCTTAGGTGATAGGGGAGTAGCGGGAGGCCCAGATACGCAGTATTTT
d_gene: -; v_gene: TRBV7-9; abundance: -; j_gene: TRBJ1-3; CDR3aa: CASSVTTGTLGNTIYF; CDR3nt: TGTGCCAGCAGCGTAACGACCGGGACACTTGGAAACACCATATATTTT
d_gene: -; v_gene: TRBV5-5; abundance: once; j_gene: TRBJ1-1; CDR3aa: CASSGNRAQNHLLTEAFF; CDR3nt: TGTGCCAGCAGCGGAAACAGGGCCCAAAACCACCTCCTCACTGAAGCTTTCTTT
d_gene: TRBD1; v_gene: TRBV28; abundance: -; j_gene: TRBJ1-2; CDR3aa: CASSSSDRGQTYGYTF; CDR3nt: TGTGCCAGCAGTTCCTCAGACAGGGGGCAGACCTATGGCTACACCTTC
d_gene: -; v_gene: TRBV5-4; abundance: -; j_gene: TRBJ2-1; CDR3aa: CASSLDAGRLGNEQFF; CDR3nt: TGTGCCAGCAGCTTGGATGCAGGGCGATTGGGCAATGAGCAGTTCTTC
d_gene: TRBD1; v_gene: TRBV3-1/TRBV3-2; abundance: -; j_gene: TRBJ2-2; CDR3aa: CASSVGQGWNTGELFF; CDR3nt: TGTGCCAGCAGCGTCGGACAGGGGTGGAACACCGGGGAGCTGTTTTTT
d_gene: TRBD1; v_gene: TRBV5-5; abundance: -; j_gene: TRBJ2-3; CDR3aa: CASSPAAGGMADTQYF; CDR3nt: TGTGCCAGCAGCCCTGCGGCAGGGGGCATGGCAGATACGCAGTATTTT
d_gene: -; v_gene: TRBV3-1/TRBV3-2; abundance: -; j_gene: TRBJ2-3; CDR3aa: CASSLREAADTQYF; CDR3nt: TGTGCCAGCAGCCTCCGAGAAGCGGCAGATACGCAGTATTTT
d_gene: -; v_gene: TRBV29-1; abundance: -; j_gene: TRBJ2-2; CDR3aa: CSGQFRGTGELFF; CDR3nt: TGCAGCGGCCAGTTTCGGGGGACCGGGGAGCTGTTTTTT
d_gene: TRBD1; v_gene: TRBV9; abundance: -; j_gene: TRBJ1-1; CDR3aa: CASSEGTGWTEAFF; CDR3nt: TGTGCCAGCAGCGAAGGGACAGGGTGGACTGAAGCTTTCTTT
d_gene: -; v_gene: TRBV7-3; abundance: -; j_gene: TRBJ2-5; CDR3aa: CASSLIGGETQYF; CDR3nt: TGTGCCAGCAGCTTAATAGGCGGTGAGACCCAGTACTTC
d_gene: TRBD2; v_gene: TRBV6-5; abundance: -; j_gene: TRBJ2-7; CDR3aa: CASSYSGLAGQYF; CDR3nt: TGTGCCAGCAGTTACTCTGGGCTAGCGGGGCAGTACTTC
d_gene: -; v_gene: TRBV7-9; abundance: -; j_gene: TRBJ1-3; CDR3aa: CASSLGPGSVTGNTIYF; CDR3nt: TGTGCCAGCAGTTTGGGCCCCGGCTCCGTGACCGGAAACACCATATATTTT
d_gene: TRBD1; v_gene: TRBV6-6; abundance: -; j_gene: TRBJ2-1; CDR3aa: CASSPRQGAYNEQFF; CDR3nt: TGTGCCAGCAGTCCGCGACAGGGGGCCTACAATGAGCAGTTCTTC
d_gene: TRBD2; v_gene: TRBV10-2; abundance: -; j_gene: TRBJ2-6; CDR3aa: CASSAGGSGANVLTF; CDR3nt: TGCGCCAGCAGTGCGGGGGGCTCTGGGGCCAACGTCCTGACTTTC
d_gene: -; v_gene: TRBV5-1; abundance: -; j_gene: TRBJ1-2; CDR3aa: CASSKQDRPEYGYTF; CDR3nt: TGCGCCAGCAGCAAACAAGACAGACCGGAGTATGGCTACACCTTC
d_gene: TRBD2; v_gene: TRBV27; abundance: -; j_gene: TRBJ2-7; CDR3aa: CASSSQGLAGGYSPYEQYF; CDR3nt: TGTGCCAGCAGTTCCCAGGGACTAGCGGGGGGTTATAGTCCGTACGAGCAGTACTTC
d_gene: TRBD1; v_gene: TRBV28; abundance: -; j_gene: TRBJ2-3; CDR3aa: CASRRQGGADTQYF; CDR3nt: TGTGCCAGCAGGAGACAGGGGGGAGCAGATACGCAGTATTTT
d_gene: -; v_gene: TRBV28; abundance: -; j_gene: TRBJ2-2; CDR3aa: CASSLLAGTGELFF; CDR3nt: TGTGCCAGCAGTTTACTCGCGGGAACCGGGGAGCTGTTTTTT
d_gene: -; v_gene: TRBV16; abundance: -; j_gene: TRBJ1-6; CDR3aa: CASSQRGTGSNSPLHF; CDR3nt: TGTGCCAGCAGCCAAAGGGGTACAGGATCCAATTCACCCCTCCACTTT
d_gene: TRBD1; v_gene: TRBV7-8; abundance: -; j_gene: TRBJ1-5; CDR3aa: CASSPGTVNQPQHF; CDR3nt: TGTGCCAGCAGCCCCGGGACAGTCAATCAGCCCCAGCATTTT
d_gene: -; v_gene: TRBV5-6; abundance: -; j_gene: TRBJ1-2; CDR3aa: CASSLAHGYTF; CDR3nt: TGTGCCAGCAGCTTGGCACACGGCTACACCTTC
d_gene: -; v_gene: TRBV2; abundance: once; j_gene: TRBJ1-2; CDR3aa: CASSAHGQATNYGYTF; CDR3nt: TGTGCCAGCAGTGCCCACGGACAAGCAACTAACTATGGCTACACCTTC
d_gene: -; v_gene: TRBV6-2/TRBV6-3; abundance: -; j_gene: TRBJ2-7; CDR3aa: CASSHESRGHSYEQYF; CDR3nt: TGTGCCAGCAGCCACGAGTCTAGGGGTCACTCCTACGAGCAGTACTTC
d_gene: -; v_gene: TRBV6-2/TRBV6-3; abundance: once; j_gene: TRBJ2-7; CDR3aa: CASSDGSWSYEQYF; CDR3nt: TGTGCCAGCAGCGACGGGAGTTGGTCCTACGAGCAGTACTTC
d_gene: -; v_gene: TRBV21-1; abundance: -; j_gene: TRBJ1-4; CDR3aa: CASSRLSDWDIKKEKLFF; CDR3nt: TGTGCCAGCAGCAGACTTTCTGATTGGGACATAAAAAAGGAAAAACTGTTTTTT
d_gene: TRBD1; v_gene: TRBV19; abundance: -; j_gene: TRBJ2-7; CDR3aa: CASNRQGAGEQYF; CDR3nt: TGTGCCAGTAACCGACAGGGGGCGGGCGAGCAGTACTTC
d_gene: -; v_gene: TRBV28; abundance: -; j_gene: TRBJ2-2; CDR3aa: CASRGQGIKTGELFF; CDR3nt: TGTGCCAGCAGGGGGCAGGGGATTAAGACCGGGGAGCTGTTTTTT
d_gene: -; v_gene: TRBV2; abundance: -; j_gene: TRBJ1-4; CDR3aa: CASSARQLVATNEKLFF; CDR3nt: TGTGCCAGCAGTGCGAGACAGCTAGTTGCAACTAATGAAAAACTGTTTTTT
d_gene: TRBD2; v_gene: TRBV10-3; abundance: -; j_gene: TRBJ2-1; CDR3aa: CAILGLAGGPQFF; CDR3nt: TGTGCCATCCTAGGACTAGCGGGAGGGCCTCAGTTCTTC
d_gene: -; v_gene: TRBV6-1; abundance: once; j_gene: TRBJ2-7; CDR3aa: CASNAVGEQYF; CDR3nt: TGTGCCAGCAACGCCGTCGGCGAGCAGTACTTC
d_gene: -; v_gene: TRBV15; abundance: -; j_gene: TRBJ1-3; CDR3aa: CATSRDLGSGNTIYF; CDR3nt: TGTGCCACCAGCAGAGATCTCGGCTCTGGAAACACCATATATTTT
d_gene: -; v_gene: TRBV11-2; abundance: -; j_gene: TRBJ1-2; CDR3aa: CASSLDPRTKGGSRGYGYTF; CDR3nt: TGTGCCAGCAGCTTAGATCCCAGAACAAAGGGCGGTTCGAGGGGGTATGGCTACACCTTC
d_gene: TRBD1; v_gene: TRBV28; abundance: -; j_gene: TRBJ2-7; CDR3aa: CASRAGTVAPYEQYF; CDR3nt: TGTGCCAGCAGAGCCGGGACAGTGGCCCCCTACGAGCAGTACTTC
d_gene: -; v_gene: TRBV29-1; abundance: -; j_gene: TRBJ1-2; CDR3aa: CSVGRWAGQHLYGYTF; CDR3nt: TGCAGCGTTGGACGTTGGGCAGGCCAGCACCTCTATGGCTACACCTTC
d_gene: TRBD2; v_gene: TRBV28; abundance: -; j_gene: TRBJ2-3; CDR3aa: CASSLLAVSTDTQYF; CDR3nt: TGTGCCAGCAGCTTACTAGCGGTGAGCACAGATACGCAGTATTTT
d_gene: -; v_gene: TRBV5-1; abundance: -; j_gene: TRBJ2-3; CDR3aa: CASSLGEATSTDTQYF; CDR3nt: TGCGCCAGCAGCTTGGGGGAGGCCACGAGCACAGATACGCAGTATTTT
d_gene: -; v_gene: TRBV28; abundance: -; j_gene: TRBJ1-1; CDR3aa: CASSPGQQGEAFF; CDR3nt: TGTGCCAGCAGTCCCGGACAACAGGGAGAAGCTTTCTTT
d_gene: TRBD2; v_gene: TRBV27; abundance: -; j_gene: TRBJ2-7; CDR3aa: CASSLSGLAGDTILSSEQYF; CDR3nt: TGTGCCAGCAGTTTATCGGGACTAGCGGGCGATACTATCCTATCAAGCGAGCAGTACTTC
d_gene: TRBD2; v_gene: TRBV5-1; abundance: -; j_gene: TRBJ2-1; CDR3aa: CASSTRRLAGGAGEQFF; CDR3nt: TGCGCCAGCAGTACCCGGCGACTAGCGGGAGGAGCGGGGGAGCAGTTCTTC
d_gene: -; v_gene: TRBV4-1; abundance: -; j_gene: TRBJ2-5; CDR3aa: CASSRRQVDSQETQYF; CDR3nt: TGCGCCAGCAGCCGTCGACAGGTAGACTCTCAAGAGACCCAGTACTTC